This entry concerns a single TCR beta chain. Its antigen is undetermined. The sample originates from a study of Ad26.COV2.S vaccination and SARS-CoV-2 variants. Study background: Doses of Ad26.COV2.S were injected into muscle once or twice, 56 days apart.

This sample's treatment: roughly 18 received Ad26.COV2.S at low or high dose, single or two shots; roughly 5 received placebo; per-sample allocation not given. Sampling was performed 63 days after the first vaccine or placebo injection. The CDR3 length is 15 residues. From germline, CDR1 is LGHDT and CDR2 YNNKEL (reference sequence). The trim removed 7 bases at V and 1 base at J, leaving 7 bases unmatched. The study's findings and limits: Comparability of non-spike TCR breadth was observed across vaccine and placebo recipients.

Data came from immunoSEQ multiplex PCR; TCRdb stores just in-frame clones and leaves some out. Altogether hundreds of thousands of clones are present, roughly 80% being singletons, with the ten largest covering more than 7%. Sample: peripheral blood, taken in a trial of Ad26.COV2.S vaccine versus placebo. The chain employs TRBV3-1 (or the pseudogene TRBV3-2) and TRBJ1-5; TRBD1 agrees at 7 bases. The source is a person aged 18-65 years who received the Ad26.COV2.S COVID-19 vaccine or a placebo. CDR3 residues: CASITGTASNQPQHF. CDR3 sequence (DNA): TGTGCCAGCATTACCGGGACAGCAAGCAATCAGCCCCAGCATTTT.